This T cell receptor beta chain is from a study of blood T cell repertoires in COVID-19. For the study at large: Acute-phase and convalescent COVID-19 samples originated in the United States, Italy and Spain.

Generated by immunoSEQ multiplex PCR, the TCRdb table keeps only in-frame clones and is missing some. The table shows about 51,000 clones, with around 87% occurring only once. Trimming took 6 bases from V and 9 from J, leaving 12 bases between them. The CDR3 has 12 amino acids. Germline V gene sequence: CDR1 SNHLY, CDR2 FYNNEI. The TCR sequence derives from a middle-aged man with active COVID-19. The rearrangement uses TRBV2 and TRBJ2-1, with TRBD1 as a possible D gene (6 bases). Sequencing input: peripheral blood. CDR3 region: CASSRQGSEQFF. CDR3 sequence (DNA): TGTGCCAGCAGCCGCCAGGGGTCTGAGCAGTTCTTC.